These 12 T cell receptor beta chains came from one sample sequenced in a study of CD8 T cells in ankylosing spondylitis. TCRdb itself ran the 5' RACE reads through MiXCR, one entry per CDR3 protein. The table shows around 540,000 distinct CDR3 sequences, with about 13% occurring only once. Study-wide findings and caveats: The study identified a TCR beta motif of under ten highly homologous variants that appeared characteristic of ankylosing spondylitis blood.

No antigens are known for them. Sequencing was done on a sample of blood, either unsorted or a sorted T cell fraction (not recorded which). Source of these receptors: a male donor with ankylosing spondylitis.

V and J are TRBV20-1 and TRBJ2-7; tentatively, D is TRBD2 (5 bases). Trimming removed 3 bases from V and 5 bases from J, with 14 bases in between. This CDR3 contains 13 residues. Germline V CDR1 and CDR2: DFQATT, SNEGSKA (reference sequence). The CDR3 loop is CSASGLSRDEQYF. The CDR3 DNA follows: TGCAGTGCTAGCGGACTCTCTCGGGACGAGCAGTACTTC.

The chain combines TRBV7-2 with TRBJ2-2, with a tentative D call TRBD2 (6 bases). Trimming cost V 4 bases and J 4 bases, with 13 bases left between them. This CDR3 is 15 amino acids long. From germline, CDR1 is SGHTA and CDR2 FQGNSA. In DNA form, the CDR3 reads TGTGCCAGCAGCTATCCGGGAGTCGGCACCGGGGAGCTGTTTTTT. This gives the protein CASSYPGVGTGELFF.

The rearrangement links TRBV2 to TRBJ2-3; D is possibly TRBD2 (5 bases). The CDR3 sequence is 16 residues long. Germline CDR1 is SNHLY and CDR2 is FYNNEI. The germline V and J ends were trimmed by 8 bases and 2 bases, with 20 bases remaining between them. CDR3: CASRKPEGTITDTQYF. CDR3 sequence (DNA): TGTGCCAGCCGGAAACCCGAGGGCACAATCACAGATACGCAGTATTTT.

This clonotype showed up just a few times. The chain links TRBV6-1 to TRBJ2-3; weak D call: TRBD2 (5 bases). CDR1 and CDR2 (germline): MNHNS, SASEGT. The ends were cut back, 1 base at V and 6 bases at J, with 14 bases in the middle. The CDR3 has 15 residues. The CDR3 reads CASSEGWGRRDTQYF. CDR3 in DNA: TGTGCCAGCAGTGAAGGGTGGGGAAGGAGGGATACGCAGTATTTT.

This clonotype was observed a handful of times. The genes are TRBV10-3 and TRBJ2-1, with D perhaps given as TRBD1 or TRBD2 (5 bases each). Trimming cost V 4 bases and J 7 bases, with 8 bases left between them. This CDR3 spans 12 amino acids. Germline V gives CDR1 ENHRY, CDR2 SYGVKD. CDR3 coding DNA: TGTGCCATCAGTGGGGGGAGAAATGAGCAGTTCTTC. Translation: CAISGGRNEQFF.

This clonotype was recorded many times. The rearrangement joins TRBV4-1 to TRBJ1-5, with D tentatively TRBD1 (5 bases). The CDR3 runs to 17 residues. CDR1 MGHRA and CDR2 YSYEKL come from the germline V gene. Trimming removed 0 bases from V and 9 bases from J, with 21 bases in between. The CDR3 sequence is CASSQDPGRAGGWPQHF. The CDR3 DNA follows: TGCGCCAGCAGCCAAGATCCAGGTCGGGCGGGGGGGTGGCCCCAGCATTTT.

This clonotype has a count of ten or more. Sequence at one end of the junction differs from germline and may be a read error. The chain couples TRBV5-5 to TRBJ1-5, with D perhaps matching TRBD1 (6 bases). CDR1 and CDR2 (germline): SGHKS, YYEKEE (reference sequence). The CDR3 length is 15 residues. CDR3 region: CASTLGGQGNQPQHF. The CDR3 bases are TGTGCCAGCACCTTGGGGGGCCAGGGCAATCAGCCCCAGCATTTT.

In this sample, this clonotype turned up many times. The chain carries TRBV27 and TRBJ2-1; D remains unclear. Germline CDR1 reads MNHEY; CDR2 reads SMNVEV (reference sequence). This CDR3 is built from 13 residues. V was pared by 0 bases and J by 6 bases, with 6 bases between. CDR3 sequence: CASSLSKLNEQFF. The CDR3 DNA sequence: TGTGCCAGCAGTTTATCAAAACTCAATGAGCAGTTCTTC.

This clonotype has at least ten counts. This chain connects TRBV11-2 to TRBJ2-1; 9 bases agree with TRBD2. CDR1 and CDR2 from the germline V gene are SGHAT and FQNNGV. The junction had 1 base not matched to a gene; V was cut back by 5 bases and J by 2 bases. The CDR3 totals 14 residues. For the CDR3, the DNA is TGTGCCAGCAGCAGGACTAGCGCCTACAATGAGCAGTTCTTC. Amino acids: CASSRTSAYNEQFF.

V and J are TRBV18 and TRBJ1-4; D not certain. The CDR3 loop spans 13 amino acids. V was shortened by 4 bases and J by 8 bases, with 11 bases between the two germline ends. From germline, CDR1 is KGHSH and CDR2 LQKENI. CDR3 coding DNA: TGTGCCAGCTCACAGGACGCGCAGGAAAAACTGTTTTTT. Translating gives CASSQDAQEKLFF.

The CDR3 region is CASSLGPRDFGEKLFF. The DNA for the CDR3 is TGCGCCAGCAGCCTGGGACCCCGGGACTTCGGTGAAAAACTGTTTTTT. The chain is built from TRBV4-1 and TRBJ1-4; possibly TRBD1 for D (5 bases). The V end lost 4 bases, the J end lost 7 bases, and 19 bases lay between the germline ends. The CDR3 contains 16 residues. Germline V CDR1 and CDR2: MGHRA, YSYEKL.

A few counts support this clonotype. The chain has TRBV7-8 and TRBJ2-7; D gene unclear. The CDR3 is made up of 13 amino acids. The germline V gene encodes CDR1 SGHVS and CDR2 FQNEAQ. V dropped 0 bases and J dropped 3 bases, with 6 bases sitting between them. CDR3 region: CASSLARLYEQYF. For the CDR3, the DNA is TGTGCCAGCAGCTTAGCCAGGCTCTACGAGCAGTACTTC.